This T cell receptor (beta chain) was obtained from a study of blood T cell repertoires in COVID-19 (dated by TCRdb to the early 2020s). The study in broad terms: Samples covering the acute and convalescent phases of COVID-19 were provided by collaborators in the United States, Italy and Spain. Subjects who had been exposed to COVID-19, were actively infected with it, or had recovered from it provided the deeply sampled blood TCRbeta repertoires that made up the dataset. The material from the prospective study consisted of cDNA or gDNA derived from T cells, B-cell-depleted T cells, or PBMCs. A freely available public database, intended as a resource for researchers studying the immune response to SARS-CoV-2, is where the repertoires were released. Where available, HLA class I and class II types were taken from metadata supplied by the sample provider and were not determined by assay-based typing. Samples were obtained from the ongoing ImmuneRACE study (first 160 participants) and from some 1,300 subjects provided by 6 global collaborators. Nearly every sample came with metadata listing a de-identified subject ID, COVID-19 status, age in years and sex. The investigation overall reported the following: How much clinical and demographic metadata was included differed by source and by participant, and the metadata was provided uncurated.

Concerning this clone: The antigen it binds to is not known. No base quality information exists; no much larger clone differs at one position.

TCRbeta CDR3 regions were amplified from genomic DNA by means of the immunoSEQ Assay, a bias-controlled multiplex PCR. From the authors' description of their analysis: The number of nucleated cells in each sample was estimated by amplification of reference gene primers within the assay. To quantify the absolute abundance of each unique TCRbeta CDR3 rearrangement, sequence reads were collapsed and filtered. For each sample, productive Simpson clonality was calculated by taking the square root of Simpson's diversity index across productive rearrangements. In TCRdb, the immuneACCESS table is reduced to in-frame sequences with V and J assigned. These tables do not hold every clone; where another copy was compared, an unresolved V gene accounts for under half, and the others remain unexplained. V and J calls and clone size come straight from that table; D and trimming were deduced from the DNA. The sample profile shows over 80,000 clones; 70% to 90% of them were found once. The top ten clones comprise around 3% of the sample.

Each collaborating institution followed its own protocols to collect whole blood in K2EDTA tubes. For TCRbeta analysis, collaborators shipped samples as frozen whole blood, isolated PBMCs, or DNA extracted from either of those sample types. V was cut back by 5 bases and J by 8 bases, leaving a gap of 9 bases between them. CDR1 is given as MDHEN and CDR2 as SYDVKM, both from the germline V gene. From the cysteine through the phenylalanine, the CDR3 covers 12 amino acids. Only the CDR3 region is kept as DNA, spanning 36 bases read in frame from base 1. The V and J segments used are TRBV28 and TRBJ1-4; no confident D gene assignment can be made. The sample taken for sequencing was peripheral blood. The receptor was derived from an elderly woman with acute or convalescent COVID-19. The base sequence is TGTGCCAGCAGTAGAAAACAGGAAAAACTGTTTTTT. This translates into CASSRKQEKLFF.